The T cell receptor (beta chain) under discussion was sequenced for a study of beta chain features in type 1 diabetes. Overall study context: The patient and healthy donor groups were comparable for age, gender and cell yields. Across the samples, 90 million to 120 million sorted cells were examined in total. Points from the study as a whole: A closer apparent resemblance between naive, central memory and Treg TCRB repertoires was seen in patients than in healthy donors. When Type 1 diabetes patients were examined, their TCRB CDR3s proved moderately but significantly shorter in all four CD4+ subsets.

In germline, CDR1 is SGHTA, CDR2 FQGNSA. The CDR3 runs to 14 residues. Trimming took 5 bases from V and 4 from J, leaving 14 bases between them. Regarding this clone: Its antigen is still unknown.

All of the isolated RNA was reverse transcribed, so expressed TCRB transcripts were sequenced. Repertoires were generated with immunoSEQ multiplex PCR, while TCRdb's copy carries only in-frame clones and drops some. The profile shows around 500,000 clones, approximately 30% of them singletons. This TCR came from a young man in good health. The source material was naive CD4+ T cells from blood. The chain is built from TRBV7-2 and TRBJ1-2, with D possibly TRBD1 on 5 matching bases. The CDR3 DNA reads TGTGCCAGCAGCCCGATGCGGACAACCTATGGCTACACCTTC. This sequence encodes CASSPMRTTYGYTF.